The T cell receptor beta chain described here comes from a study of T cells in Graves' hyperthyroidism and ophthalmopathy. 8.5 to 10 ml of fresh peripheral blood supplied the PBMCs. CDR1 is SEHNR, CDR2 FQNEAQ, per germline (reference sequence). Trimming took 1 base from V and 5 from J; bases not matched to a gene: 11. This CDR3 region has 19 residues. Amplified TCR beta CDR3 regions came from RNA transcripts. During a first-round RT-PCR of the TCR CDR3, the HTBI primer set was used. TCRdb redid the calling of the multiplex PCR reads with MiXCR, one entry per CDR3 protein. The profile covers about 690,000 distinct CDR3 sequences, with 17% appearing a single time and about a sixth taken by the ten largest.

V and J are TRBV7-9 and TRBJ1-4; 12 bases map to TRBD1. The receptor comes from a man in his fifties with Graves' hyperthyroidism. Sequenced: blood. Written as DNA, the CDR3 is TGTGCCAGCAGCTTAGGATTCACCGGGACAGGGGGCGCGAATGAAAAACTGTTTTTT. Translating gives CASSLGFTGTGGANEKLFF.